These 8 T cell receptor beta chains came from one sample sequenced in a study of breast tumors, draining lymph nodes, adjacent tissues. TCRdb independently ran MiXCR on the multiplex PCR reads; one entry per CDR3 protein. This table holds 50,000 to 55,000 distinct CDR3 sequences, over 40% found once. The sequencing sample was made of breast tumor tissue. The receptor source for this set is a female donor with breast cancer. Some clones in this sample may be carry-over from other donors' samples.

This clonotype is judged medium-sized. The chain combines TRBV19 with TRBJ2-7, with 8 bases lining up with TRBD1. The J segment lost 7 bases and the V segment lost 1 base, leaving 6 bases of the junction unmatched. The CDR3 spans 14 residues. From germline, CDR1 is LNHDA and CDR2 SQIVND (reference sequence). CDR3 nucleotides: TGTGCCAGTAGTATAGGGCAGGGGGCTGGAGAGCAGTACTTC. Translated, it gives CASSIGQGAGEQYF.

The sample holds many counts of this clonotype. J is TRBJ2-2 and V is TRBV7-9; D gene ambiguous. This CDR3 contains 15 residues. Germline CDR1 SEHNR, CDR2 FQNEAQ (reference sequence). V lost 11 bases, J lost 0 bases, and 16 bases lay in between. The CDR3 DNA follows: TGTGCCTGGCATGTTTGGGTTTCGAACACCGGGGAGCTGTTTTTT. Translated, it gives CAWHVWVSNTGELFF.

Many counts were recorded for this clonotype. CDR3: CASSYRDSSYEQYF. Here the CDR3 DNA reads TGTGCCAGCAGTTACCGGGACAGCTCCTACGAGCAGTACTTC. V and J are TRBV6-6 and TRBJ2-7, with 7 bases lining up with TRBD1. V trimming: 2 bases; J trimming: 0 bases; junction bases outside the gene matches: 1. Per the germline V gene, CDR1 is MNHNY and CDR2 is SVGAGI (reference sequence). The CDR3 extends over 14 amino acids.

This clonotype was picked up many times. The CDR3 region is CASSSRTSGTANEQFF. CDR3 DNA sequence: TGTGCCAGCAGCTCCCGGACTAGCGGGACCGCTAATGAGCAGTTCTTC. V usage is TRBV9 and J usage is TRBJ2-1, with 12 bases identical to TRBD2. The CDR3 spans 16 residues. Germline V lookup: CDR1 SGDLS, CDR2 YYNGEE. The V and J ends lost 4 bases and 7 bases, in that order; junction bases with no gene match: 9.

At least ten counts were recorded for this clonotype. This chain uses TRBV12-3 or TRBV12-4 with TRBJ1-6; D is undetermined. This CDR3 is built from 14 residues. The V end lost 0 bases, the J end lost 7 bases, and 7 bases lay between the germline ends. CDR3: CASSLAGRNSPLHF. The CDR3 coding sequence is TGTGCCAGCAGTTTAGCAGGGAGGAATTCACCCCTCCACTTT.

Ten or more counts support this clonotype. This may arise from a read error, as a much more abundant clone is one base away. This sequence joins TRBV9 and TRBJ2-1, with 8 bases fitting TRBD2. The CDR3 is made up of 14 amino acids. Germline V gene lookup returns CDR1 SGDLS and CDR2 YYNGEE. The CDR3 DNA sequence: TGTGCCAGCAGCCCATCGGGAGGGTGGAATGAGCAGTCCTTC. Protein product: CASSPSGGWNEQSF.

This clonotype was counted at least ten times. As DNA, the CDR3 is TGTGCCAGTAGTGGCATCCGTCGAGGGGCTTCTGGAAACACCATATATTTT. Translating it yields CASSGIRRGASGNTIYF. The chain has TRBV19 and TRBJ1-3; D possibly corresponds to TRBD1 (5 bases). V was cut by 5 bases and J by 1 base, with 18 bases left in between. The CDR3 is 17 residues long. Germline-derived CDR1 and CDR2 are LNHDA and SQIVND (reference sequence).

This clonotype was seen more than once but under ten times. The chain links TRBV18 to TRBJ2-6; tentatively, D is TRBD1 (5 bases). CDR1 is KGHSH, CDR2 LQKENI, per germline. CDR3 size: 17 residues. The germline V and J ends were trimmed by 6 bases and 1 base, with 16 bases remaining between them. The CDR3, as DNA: TGTGCCAGCTCCCCTTACTCAGGGTTTTCTGGGGCCAACGTCCTGACTTTC. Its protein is CASSPYSGFSGANVLTF.